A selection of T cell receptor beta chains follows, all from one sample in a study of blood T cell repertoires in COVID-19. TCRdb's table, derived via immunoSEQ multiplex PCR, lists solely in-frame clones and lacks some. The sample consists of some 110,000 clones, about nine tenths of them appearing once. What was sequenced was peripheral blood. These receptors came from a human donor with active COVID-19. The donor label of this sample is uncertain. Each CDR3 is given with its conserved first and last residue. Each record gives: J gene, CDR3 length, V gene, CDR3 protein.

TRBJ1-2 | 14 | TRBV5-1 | CASSLESGLFGYTF
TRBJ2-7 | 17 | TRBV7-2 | CASSSGLAGGADLEQYF
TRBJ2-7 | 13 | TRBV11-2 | CASSWGRTYEQYF
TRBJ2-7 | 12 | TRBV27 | CASSLKGNEQYF
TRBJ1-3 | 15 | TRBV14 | CASSSTPPSGNTIYF
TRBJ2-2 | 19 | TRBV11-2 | CASRQKPGDRGRNTGELFF
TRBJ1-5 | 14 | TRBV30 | CAWSVDSLNQPQHF
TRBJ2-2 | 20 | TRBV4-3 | CASSQPLAGGFSANTGELFF
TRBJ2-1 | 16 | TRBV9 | CASSPNRASGHNEQFF
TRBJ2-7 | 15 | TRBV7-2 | CASGSGTGDPYEQYF
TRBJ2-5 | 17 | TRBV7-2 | CASSSRTGSGPQETQYF
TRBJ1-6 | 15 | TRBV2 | CASRHRGLENSPLHF
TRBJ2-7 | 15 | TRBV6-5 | CASSDSGTGAYEQYF
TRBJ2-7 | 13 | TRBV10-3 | CATGTGGSYEQYF
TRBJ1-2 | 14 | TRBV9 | CASSADGQLYGYTF
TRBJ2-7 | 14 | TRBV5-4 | CASSFRGGIYEQYF
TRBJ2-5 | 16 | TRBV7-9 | CASSLPQRGPSQTQYF
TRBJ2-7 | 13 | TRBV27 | CASSWGQTYEQYF
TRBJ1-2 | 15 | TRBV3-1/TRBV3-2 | CASSLRQAVGYGYTF
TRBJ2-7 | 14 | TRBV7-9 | CASSLTTHGYEQYF
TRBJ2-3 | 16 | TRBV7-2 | CASSLALASGTDTQYF
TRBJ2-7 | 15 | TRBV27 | CASSPRQGSPYEQYF
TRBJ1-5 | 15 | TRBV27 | CASSHRGRGNQPQHF
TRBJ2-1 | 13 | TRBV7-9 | CASSILAGYEQFF
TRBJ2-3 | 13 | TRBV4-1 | CASSQDEAGTQYF
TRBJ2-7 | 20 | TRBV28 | CAYSRGAGELKYAGKGEQYF
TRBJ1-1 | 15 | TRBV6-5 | CASRGGQGAPFEAFF
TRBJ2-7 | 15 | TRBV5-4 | CASSLSSGLSYEQYF
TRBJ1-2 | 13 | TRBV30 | CAWSEGTGAGYTF
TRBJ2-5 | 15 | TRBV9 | CASSVAPTEQETQYF
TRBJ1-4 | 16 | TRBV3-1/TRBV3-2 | CASSHLQGQGGEKLFF
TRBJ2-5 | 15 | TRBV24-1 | CATSGGDRGQETQYF
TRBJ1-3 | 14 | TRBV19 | CASSPGSSGNTIYF
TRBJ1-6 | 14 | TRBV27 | CASSLRGGVSPLHF
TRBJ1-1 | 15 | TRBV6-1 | CASSELGRVGTEAFF
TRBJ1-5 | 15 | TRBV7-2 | CASSTDRDRSQPQHF
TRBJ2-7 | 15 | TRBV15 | CATSRETTRVYEQYF
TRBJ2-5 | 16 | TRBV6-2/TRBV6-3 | CASSQLAGDFQETQYF
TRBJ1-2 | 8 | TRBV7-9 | CASSLYTF
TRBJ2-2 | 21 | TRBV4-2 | CASSQGLSLAGDLGDTGELFF
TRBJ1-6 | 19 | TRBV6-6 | CASSPRLTGGTGSNSPLHF